This TCR beta chain was identified in a study of CD8+CD57+ T cells in acquired aplastic anemia. About the research overall: Sorted CD4+ and CD8+ cells yielded 3.2 ug of DNA on average.

The template for TCR beta VDJ and CDR3 sequence profiling was genomic DNA. TCRdb reprocessed the reads with MiXCR, giving one entry per CDR3 protein. The sample comprises about 400,000 distinct CDR3 sequences, roughly 64% of which are singletons, and approximately 3.9% rests with the top ten. Study-wide results and limits: Patients and controls shared twenty-nine CD8+ CDR3 sequences. Any difference that existed in CD8+ Simpson's diversity between patients and controls was not significant.

Only one count was recorded for this clonotype. What it binds is not known. One end of the junction is discordant with germline, which a read error may explain. This CDR3 comprises 15 residues. CDR1 is LNHDA and CDR2 is SQIVND in the germline V gene (reference sequence). This TCR was recovered from a human donor in good health, serving as a control. The sample taken for sequencing was sorted CD4+, CD8+, or CD8+CD57+ T cells (not recorded which) from PBMCs. This chain links TRBV19 with TRBJ1-2, with D possibly matching TRBD1 (5 bases). CDR3 sequence (DNA): TGTGCCACCTATGACAGAGGCGGGCCTAATCAGCCCCAGCATTTC. Encoded protein: CATYDRGGPNQPQHF.